A selection of T cell receptor beta chains follows, all from one sample in a study of T cell responses to AZD1222 COVID-19 vaccine. Profiling relied on immunoSEQ multiplex PCR, and the TCRdb table lists in-frame clones only, not all of them. Among 90,000 to 120,000 clones listed, 90% to 95% were seen once. The sequencing here drew on peripheral blood, taken on day 0 of AZD1222 vaccination. The receptor source for this set is an adult in good health. The CDR3 runs from the conserved cysteine through the conserved F or W. The D gene is left open where the match is weak. Expanded clones are given a class, and other clones once, few, many or no size at all.

d_call: TRBD2; cdr3_length: 14; v_call: TRBV10-2; clone_size: .; j_call: TRBJ2-3; cdr3_nt: TGCGCCAGCAACTTAGCGGGGGGTTTAGATACGCAGTATTTT; cdr3_aa: CASNLAGGLDTQYF
d_call: TRBD2; cdr3_length: 16; v_call: TRBV6-6; clone_size: once; j_call: TRBJ2-1; cdr3_nt: TGTGCCAGCAGTTACTCAGGGACTAGCTCCCACAATGAGCAGTTCTTC; cdr3_aa: CASSYSGTSSHNEQFF
d_call: TRBD2; cdr3_length: 16; v_call: TRBV12-5; clone_size: .; j_call: TRBJ2-1; cdr3_nt: TGTGCTAGTGGTTTGGTAGTCGGGGGGGAGCATCCTGAGCAGTTCTTC; cdr3_aa: CASGLVVGGEHPEQFF
d_call: TRBD1; cdr3_length: 16; v_call: TRBV4-3; clone_size: .; j_call: TRBJ2-1; cdr3_nt: TGCGCCAGCAGCCAAGATAGGGACAGGGTTTACAATGAGCAGTTCTTC; cdr3_aa: CASSQDRDRVYNEQFF
d_call: TRBD1; cdr3_length: 13; v_call: TRBV10-3; clone_size: .; j_call: TRBJ2-7; cdr3_nt: TGTGCCATCAGTACAGGGGACCTCTACGAGCAGTACTTC; cdr3_aa: CAISTGDLYEQYF
d_call: .; cdr3_length: 12; v_call: TRBV28; clone_size: .; j_call: TRBJ2-7; cdr3_nt: TGTGCCAGCAGTCCGACTTTTGGCGAGCAGTACTTC; cdr3_aa: CASSPTFGEQYF
d_call: .; cdr3_length: 13; v_call: TRBV3-1/TRBV3-2; clone_size: .; j_call: TRBJ1-5; cdr3_nt: TGTGCCAGCAGCCAAGTGGGAGCTCAGCCCCAGCATTTT; cdr3_aa: CASSQVGAQPQHF
d_call: .; cdr3_length: 16; v_call: TRBV7-9; clone_size: .; j_call: TRBJ1-4; cdr3_nt: TGTGCCAGCAGCTTAGGTAACGGAGCAACTAATGAAAAACTGTTTTTT; cdr3_aa: CASSLGNGATNEKLFF
d_call: .; cdr3_length: 18; v_call: TRBV9; clone_size: .; j_call: TRBJ1-1; cdr3_nt: TGTGCCAGCAGCTCAGCGCACCCGGCAAGCGCGTTGAACACTGAAGCTTTCTTT; cdr3_aa: CASSSAHPASALNTEAFF
d_call: .; cdr3_length: 12; v_call: TRBV7-9; clone_size: .; j_call: TRBJ1-1; cdr3_nt: TGTGCCAGCAGCTTCGGCAACACTGAAGCTTTCTTT; cdr3_aa: CASSFGNTEAFF
d_call: .; cdr3_length: 17; v_call: TRBV19; clone_size: .; j_call: TRBJ2-1; cdr3_nt: TGTGCCAGTAGTATTAGGGCCGCGGGGGCTAACTACAATGAGCAGTTCTTC; cdr3_aa: CASSIRAAGANYNEQFF
d_call: TRBD2; cdr3_length: 18; v_call: TRBV5-4; clone_size: few; j_call: TRBJ2-1; cdr3_nt: TGTGCCAGCAGCTTGGCCGGCGGTCTAGCGGGGGGGCGCAATGAGCAGTTCTTC; cdr3_aa: CASSLAGGLAGGRNEQFF
d_call: TRBD1; cdr3_length: 15; v_call: TRBV19; clone_size: .; j_call: TRBJ1-6; cdr3_nt: TGTGCCAGTAGTAACCGGGACAGTTATAATTCACCCCTCCACTTT; cdr3_aa: CASSNRDSYNSPLHF
d_call: .; cdr3_length: 12; v_call: TRBV5-8; clone_size: few; j_call: TRBJ2-3; cdr3_nt: TGTGCCAGCAGCGTCGGATGGGATACGCAGTATTTT; cdr3_aa: CASSVGWDTQYF
d_call: .; cdr3_length: 15; v_call: TRBV7-3; clone_size: .; j_call: TRBJ2-1; cdr3_nt: TGTGCCAGCAGCTTAATAGCTAGCTCCTACAATGAGCAGTTCTTC; cdr3_aa: CASSLIASSYNEQFF
d_call: TRBD1; cdr3_length: 13; v_call: TRBV5-1; clone_size: .; j_call: TRBJ2-3; cdr3_nt: TGCGCCAGCAGGGACAGGGTATCAGATACGCAGTATTTT; cdr3_aa: CASRDRVSDTQYF
d_call: TRBD1; cdr3_length: 15; v_call: TRBV28; clone_size: .; j_call: TRBJ2-7; cdr3_nt: TGTGCCAGCAGTATATCCGGGACAGGGGTCGGCGAGCAGTACTTC; cdr3_aa: CASSISGTGVGEQYF
d_call: .; cdr3_length: 9; v_call: TRBV21-1; clone_size: .; j_call: TRBJ1-2; cdr3_nt: TGTGCCAGCAGCGCCACCAGTACCTTC; cdr3_aa: CASSATSTF
d_call: .; cdr3_length: 15; v_call: TRBV2; clone_size: once; j_call: TRBJ1-5; cdr3_nt: TGTGCCAGCAGCCCTAGTGTAATCCAATCTCAGCCCCAGCATTTT; cdr3_aa: CASSPSVIQSQPQHF
d_call: TRBD1; cdr3_length: 14; v_call: TRBV6-5; clone_size: .; j_call: TRBJ1-1; cdr3_nt: TGTGCCAGCAGAGCGGGGACAGGGCTCGGGATAGCTTTCTTT; cdr3_aa: CASRAGTGLGIAFF
d_call: .; cdr3_length: 11; v_call: TRBV29-1; clone_size: .; j_call: TRBJ1-4; cdr3_nt: TGCAGCGTCCTCGTAGGAGAAAAACTGTTTTTT; cdr3_aa: CSVLVGEKLFF
d_call: TRBD1; cdr3_length: 14; v_call: TRBV6-5; clone_size: once; j_call: TRBJ2-5; cdr3_nt: TGTGCCAGCAGTATTTACAGGGGTCTAGAGACCCAGTACTTC; cdr3_aa: CASSIYRGLETQYF
d_call: .; cdr3_length: 12; v_call: TRBV27; clone_size: .; j_call: TRBJ2-1; cdr3_nt: TGTGCCAGCAGTCCGACAGGGAGGGGGCAGTTCTTC; cdr3_aa: CASSPTGRGQFF
d_call: TRBD1; cdr3_length: 15; v_call: TRBV5-1; clone_size: .; j_call: TRBJ1-3; cdr3_nt: TGCGCCAGCAGCATTAGGACAGGGGATGGAAACACCATATATTTT; cdr3_aa: CASSIRTGDGNTIYF
d_call: .; cdr3_length: 13; v_call: TRBV3-1/TRBV3-2; clone_size: .; j_call: TRBJ2-3; cdr3_nt: TGTGCCAGCAGCCAAGAGGACACAGATACGCAGTATTTT; cdr3_aa: CASSQEDTDTQYF
d_call: .; cdr3_length: 13; v_call: TRBV11-3; clone_size: .; j_call: TRBJ1-2; cdr3_nt: TGTGCCAGCAGCTGGGGGCAAAGCTATGGCTACACCTTC; cdr3_aa: CASSWGQSYGYTF
d_call: .; cdr3_length: 14; v_call: TRBV9; clone_size: .; j_call: TRBJ1-1; cdr3_nt: TGTGCCAGCAGCGGTTATCAGGCGAACACTGAAGCTTTCTTT; cdr3_aa: CASSGYQANTEAFF
d_call: .; cdr3_length: 14; v_call: TRBV3-1/TRBV3-2; clone_size: .; j_call: TRBJ2-2; cdr3_nt: TGTGCCAGCAGCGTTGGGGTGGGGACCGGGGAGCTGTTTTTT; cdr3_aa: CASSVGVGTGELFF
d_call: .; cdr3_length: 14; v_call: TRBV5-1; clone_size: .; j_call: TRBJ1-1; cdr3_nt: TGCGCCAGCAGCTTGGACATTACGAACACTGAAGCTTTCTTT; cdr3_aa: CASSLDITNTEAFF
d_call: TRBD2; cdr3_length: 17; v_call: TRBV6-6; clone_size: .; j_call: TRBJ2-7; cdr3_nt: TGTGCCAGCAGCCGAACTAGCGGGGGGGCCTGGGGGTACGAGCAGTACTTC; cdr3_aa: CASSRTSGGAWGYEQYF
d_call: .; cdr3_length: 10; v_call: TRBV20-1; clone_size: .; j_call: TRBJ2-7; cdr3_nt: TGCAGTGCAGAGAGCGACGAGCAGTACTTC; cdr3_aa: CSAESDEQYF
d_call: .; cdr3_length: 16; v_call: TRBV5-4; clone_size: .; j_call: TRBJ1-3; cdr3_nt: TGTGCCAGCAGCTTGACGCAGGGCATCTCTGGAAACACCATATATTTT; cdr3_aa: CASSLTQGISGNTIYF
d_call: .; cdr3_length: 12; v_call: TRBV6-6; clone_size: .; j_call: TRBJ1-1; cdr3_nt: TGTGCCAGCAGTCCCCGACAGACTGAAGCTTTCTTT; cdr3_aa: CASSPRQTEAFF
d_call: .; cdr3_length: 15; v_call: TRBV7-6; clone_size: .; j_call: TRBJ1-5; cdr3_nt: TGTGCCAGCAGCCCTGAGGGTAATAGCAATCAGCCCCAGCATTTT; cdr3_aa: CASSPEGNSNQPQHF
d_call: .; cdr3_length: 15; v_call: TRBV6-5; clone_size: .; j_call: TRBJ1-6; cdr3_nt: TGTGCCAGCAGACGGGACACCTCCTATAATTCACCCCTCCACTTT; cdr3_aa: CASRRDTSYNSPLHF
d_call: TRBD1; cdr3_length: 14; v_call: TRBV9; clone_size: .; j_call: TRBJ1-3; cdr3_nt: TGTGCCAGCAGCGCAAGGACAGGGCTGAACACCATATATTTT; cdr3_aa: CASSARTGLNTIYF
d_call: .; cdr3_length: 12; v_call: TRBV12-3/TRBV12-4; clone_size: .; j_call: TRBJ2-7; cdr3_nt: TGTGCCAGCAGTCTATCAACGGGGGAGCAGTACTTC; cdr3_aa: CASSLSTGEQYF
d_call: .; cdr3_length: 13; v_call: TRBV30; clone_size: once; j_call: TRBJ1-1; cdr3_nt: TGTGCCTGGAACTCCAGGATTGGGACAGAAGCTTTCTTT; cdr3_aa: CAWNSRIGTEAFF
d_call: .; cdr3_length: 15; v_call: TRBV5-1; clone_size: few; j_call: TRBJ1-3; cdr3_nt: TGCGCCAGCAGTCGCACCGCCCTGGGAGGAAACACCATATATTTT; cdr3_aa: CASSRTALGGNTIYF
d_call: .; cdr3_length: 13; v_call: TRBV19; clone_size: .; j_call: TRBJ1-2; cdr3_nt: TGTGCCAGTAGTAGTCATATGGAGTATGGCTACACCTTC; cdr3_aa: CASSSHMEYGYTF
d_call: TRBD2; cdr3_length: 16; v_call: TRBV3-1/TRBV3-2; clone_size: .; j_call: TRBJ2-3; cdr3_nt: TGTGCCAGCAGCCAACTAGCGGGGGGACACACAGATACGCAGTATTTT; cdr3_aa: CASSQLAGGHTDTQYF
d_call: TRBD1; cdr3_length: 15; v_call: TRBV23-1; clone_size: .; j_call: TRBJ1-3; cdr3_nt: TGCGCCAGCAGTCAAAGGGACAGGGACCGAAACACCATATATTTT; cdr3_aa: CASSQRDRDRNTIYF
d_call: TRBD2; cdr3_length: 16; v_call: TRBV5-1; clone_size: .; j_call: TRBJ2-1; cdr3_nt: TGCGCCAGCAGCTCCACAGCGGGGGGGCGGTACAATGAGCAGTTCTTC; cdr3_aa: CASSSTAGGRYNEQFF
d_call: .; cdr3_length: 13; v_call: TRBV18; clone_size: few; j_call: TRBJ1-1; cdr3_nt: TGTGCCAGCTCACTGCCGGCGAGCACTGAAGCTTTCTTT; cdr3_aa: CASSLPASTEAFF